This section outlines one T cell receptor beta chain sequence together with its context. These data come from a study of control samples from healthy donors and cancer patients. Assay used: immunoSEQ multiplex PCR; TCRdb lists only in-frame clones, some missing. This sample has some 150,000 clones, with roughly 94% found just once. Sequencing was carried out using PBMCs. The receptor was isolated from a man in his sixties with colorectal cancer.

CDR3 in DNA: TGTGCCAGCAGACCAACAGGAGGGGGGTATTCACCCCTCCACTTT. Protein sequence: CASRPTGGGYSPLHF. The chain couples TRBV2 to TRBJ1-6, with D possibly TRBD1 on 6 matching bases. Trimming stripped 6 bases from V and 8 bases from J, with 17 bases between. CDR1 and CDR2 (germline): SNHLY, FYNNEI. The CDR3 is 15 amino acids.